One T cell receptor (beta chain) is described in this entry. Clones were read by immunoSEQ multiplex PCR, and TCRdb kept only the in-frame ones, dropping some. The data show about 76,000 clones, 92% seen once. The sample originates from a study of resident and recirculating memory T cells in vitiligo. Germline trimming cut 6 bases from V and 4 bases from J; bases unmatched to any gene: 14. The germline CDR1 and CDR2 sequences are SGHTA and FQGNSA. CDR3 length equals 17 residues. This receptor was identified in a male donor with vitiligo. The sample consisted of blood. This sequence joins TRBV7-2 and TRBJ2-5; TRBD2 aligns across 10 bases. CDR3 sequence reads: CASRYPGLAGVGETQYF. CDR3 in DNA: TGTGCCAGCAGATACCCGGGCCTAGCGGGAGTAGGAGAGACCCAGTACTTC.